This is a list of T cell receptor beta chains from one sample in a study of cytomegalovirus exposure and HLA in healthy donors. Only in-frame clones appear in the TCRdb table, and some are missing; sequencing was by immunoSEQ multiplex PCR. The sample holds under 200,000 clones, roughly two thirds seen once. The sequencing sample was made of PBMCs. These TCRs come from a woman in her thirties or forties in good health and CMV-seropositive. Both conserved end residues are part of each CDR3. D genes are given only for firm matches. The size field is filled for only some rows; it gives once, few, many or a size class.

NA | TRBJ1-5 | TRBD1 | TRBV5-1 | TGCGCCAGCAGGGGAAGACAGGGGGCAAGCAATCAGCCCCAGCATTTT | CASRGRQGASNQPQHF
NA | TRBJ1-2 | NA | TRBV6-5 | TGTGCCAGCAGTTACTCGAGTATGGCAGGGCAGTCGGACTACACCTTC | CASSYSSMAGQSDYTF
few | TRBJ2-7 | TRBD2 | TRBV11-2 | TGTGCCAGCACCCCATCGGGGCTAGCGGGAGTGGGGGAGCAGTACTTC | CASTPSGLAGVGEQYF
NA | TRBJ2-7 | NA | TRBV5-1 | TGCGCCAGCAGCCCGGCAGGGGAGTGCGAGCAGTACTTC | CASSPAGECEQYF
NA | TRBJ2-7 | NA | TRBV15 | TGTGCCACCAGCAGAGGAGGGCAGCAATCCTACGAGCAGTACTTC | CATSRGGQQSYEQYF
few | TRBJ2-1 | TRBD1 | TRBV7-9 | TGTGCCAGCAGCTCCGGGACAGAATTCTTAAATGAGCAGTTCTTC | CASSSGTEFLNEQFF
NA | TRBJ1-1 | NA | TRBV6-1 | TGTGCCAGCAGTGACCGATCAGGTCGTAGGACTGAAGCTTTCTTT | CASSDRSGRRTEAFF
NA | TRBJ1-1 | NA | TRBV19 | TGTGCCAGTAGTCTTCGCAGGGAGAACACTGAAGCTTTCTTT | CASSLRRENTEAFF
NA | TRBJ2-7 | TRBD1 | TRBV10-1 | TGCGCCAGCACTGGGACAGGGGAAGCCTACGAGCAGTACTTC | CASTGTGEAYEQYF
NA | TRBJ1-6 | NA | TRBV20-1 | TGCAGTGCTAGAGATGAGGGACCCCTCCACTTT | CSARDEGPLHF
NA | TRBJ1-2 | NA | TRBV19 | TGTGCCAGTAGTATCCTGGGCAGGGAGGTCGGCTACACCTTC | CASSILGREVGYTF
NA | TRBJ1-6 | NA | TRBV5-6 | TGTGCCAGCAGCTTGTTTGGACAGAGGAATTCACCCCTCCACTTT | CASSLFGQRNSPLHF
NA | TRBJ2-5 | NA | TRBV5-1 | TGCGCCAGCAGCCCGCAGGGGCCCCAAGAGACCCAGTACTTC | CASSPQGPQETQYF
NA | TRBJ1-5 | NA | TRBV2 | TGTGCCAGCAGCGCTACAGATAGCAATCAGCCCCAGCATTTT | CASSATDSNQPQHF
NA | TRBJ1-2 | TRBD1 | TRBV18 | TGTGCCAGCCGGGACAGGGATAACTATGGCTACACCTTC | CASRDRDNYGYTF
NA | TRBJ2-1 | NA | TRBV2 | TGTGCCAGCAAATATGGGAGTGAGCAGTTCTTC | CASKYGSEQFF
NA | TRBJ2-5 | NA | TRBV15 | TGTGCCACCAGGGTGGGTCAGGTGGCAGAGACCCAGTACTTC | CATRVGQVAETQYF
few | TRBJ2-5 | TRBD2 | TRBV6-5 | TGTGCCAGCAGTTTGGGACTAGCGGGAGTGGAGACCCAGTACTTC | CASSLGLAGVETQYF
few | TRBJ1-3 | TRBD1 | TRBV4-2 | TGTGCCAGCAGCCAAGACAGGGGGCCTGGAAACACCATATATTTT | CASSQDRGPGNTIYF
NA | TRBJ1-5 | TRBD1 | TRBV15 | TGTGCCACCAGCATAGACAGGGGCAGCAATCAGCCCCAGCATTTT | CATSIDRGSNQPQHF
NA | TRBJ2-7 | NA | TRBV5-6 | TGTGCCAGCAGCTTCGGAGGGGGCGAGCAGTACTTC | CASSFGGGEQYF
NA | TRBJ2-7 | NA | TRBV27 | TGTGCCAGCGGGGGGGCGGAGGAGGTTCCCCACGAGCAGTACTTC | CASGGAEEVPHEQYF